These T cell receptor beta chains were read from a single sample in a study of T cells after yellow fever vaccination. TCRdb called the 5' RACE reads again in MiXCR, with one record for every CDR3 protein. This sample has 300,000 to 350,000 distinct CDR3 sequences, with roughly 4.3% found just once. The material sequenced was PBMCs, taken 5 days after the yellow fever booster vaccination. The receptors were gathered from a man aged 18 to 30 who received the YFV17D yellow fever vaccine. The CDR3 runs from the conserved cysteine through the conserved F or W. A D gene is named only where the DNA matches it firmly. Not every row has a clone size; where given, it reads once, few, many or a size class.

J,D,V,size,DNA,CDR3
TRBJ1-1,TRBD1,TRBV24-1,few,TGTGCCACCAACGCAGGGGGGATAGGCACTGAAGCTTTCTTT,CATNAGGIGTEAFF
TRBJ2-3,NA,TRBV7-2,NA,TGTGCCAGCAGCCGCACCCCGGATACGCAGTATTTT,CASSRTPDTQYF
TRBJ2-5,TRBD2,TRBV20-1,few,TGCAGTGCTGAGGGAGGACTAGCTCGTGAGACCCAGTACTTC,CSAEGGLARETQYF
TRBJ2-2,NA,TRBV7-3,few,TGTGCCAGCAGCTTCCTCGCCGGGGCCGGGGAGCTGTTTTTT,CASSFLAGAGELFF
TRBJ1-3,NA,TRBV4-3,few,TGCGCCAGCAGCCAAGGTGGAACAAATCGAAACACCATATATTTT,CASSQGGTNRNTIYF
TRBJ2-2,NA,TRBV4-3,NA,TGCGCCAGCAGCCAAGATGGCGGGGAGAACACCGGGGAGCTGTTTTTT,CASSQDGGENTGELFF
TRBJ1-5,NA,TRBV7-3,few,TGTGCCAGCAGCTCCACATTGGCCGGACATCAGCCCCAGCATTTT,CASSSTLAGHQPQHF
TRBJ1-2,TRBD1,TRBV5-5,NA,TGTGCCAGCAGCTGGGGACAGGGGGGAAACTATGGCTACACCTTC,CASSWGQGGNYGYTF
TRBJ1-2,NA,TRBV6-5,few,TGTGCCAGCAGTGTTCATCCGGTCTTTGGCTACACCTTC,CASSVHPVFGYTF
TRBJ2-2,NA,TRBV12-3/TRBV12-4,few,TGTGCCAGTCGAGGGGCCGGGGAGCTGTTTTTT,CASRGAGELFF
TRBJ1-1,NA,TRBV28,few,TGTGCCAGCAGTTTGGGGGAGTCTTCAGAAGCTTTCTTT,CASSLGESSEAFF
TRBJ1-2,TRBD1,TRBV15,NA,TGTGCCACCAGCCAATATGGACAGGTGAATGGCTACACCTTC,CATSQYGQVNGYTF
TRBJ2-3,NA,TRBV5-1,few,TGCGCCAGCAGGCAATTACTCAACACAGATACGCAGTATTTT,CASRQLLNTDTQYF
TRBJ2-3,TRBD1,TRBV10-3,few,TGTGCCATCAGTGAGTCGGGGGACAGGGACAATACAGATACGCAGTATTTT,CAISESGDRDNTDTQYF
TRBJ1-4,NA,TRBV4-1,NA,TGCGCCAGCAGCCAAGAAGCCGGACAGTGGGGCCTCTCAACTAATGAAAAACTGTTTTTT,CASSQEAGQWGLSTNEKLFF
TRBJ2-2,NA,TRBV5-1,many,TGCGCCAGCAGCTTGGGACAGGTTGATGGGGAGCTGTTTTTT,CASSLGQVDGELFF
TRBJ2-7,NA,TRBV5-6,many,TGTGCCAGCAGCGGGACTTCCTACGAGCAGTACTTC,CASSGTSYEQYF
TRBJ1-4,NA,TRBV12-5,NA,TGTGCTAGTGGTTTGGTACCGAGCGCAACTAATGAAAAACTGTTTTTT,CASGLVPSATNEKLFF
TRBJ2-2,NA,TRBV29-1,many,TGCAGCGCTAGATCCCGGACTACAAACACCGGGGAGCTGTTTTTT,CSARSRTTNTGELFF
TRBJ2-7,TRBD2,TRBV6-5,once,TGTGCCAGCAGGACCCGTAGCGGGAGGAGCTCCTACGAGCAGTACTTC,CASRTRSGRSSYEQYF
TRBJ2-7,TRBD2,TRBV5-1,many,TGCGCCAGCAGCTCCTACGGGGGGGCCTGGGAGCAGTACTTC,CASSSYGGAWEQYF
TRBJ2-3,NA,TRBV5-1,few,TGCGCCAGCAGCTTGTGGGTCGGGGCAGATACGCAGTATTTT,CASSLWVGADTQYF
TRBJ2-7,NA,TRBV18,few,TGTGCCAGCTCACCCCCGCGTACTTACGAGCAGTACTTC,CASSPPRTYEQYF
TRBJ1-5,NA,TRBV4-3,many,TGCGCCAGCAGCCAAGATTGGGACGCCGGCAATCAGCCCCAGCATTTT,CASSQDWDAGNQPQHF
TRBJ1-3,NA,TRBV6-6,many,TGTGCCAGCATCCAACAATCTGGAAACACCATATATTTT,CASIQQSGNTIYF
TRBJ2-2,NA,TRBV28,few,TGTGCCAGCAGTTTTGGGCCCCAGGCCAGCACCGGGGAGCTGTTTTTT,CASSFGPQASTGELFF
TRBJ1-6,NA,TRBV4-2,NA,TGTGCCAGCAGCCAAGATGGAGGGCATCTATCACCCCTCCACTTT,CASSQDGGHLSPLHF
TRBJ2-5,NA,TRBV20-1,many,TGCAGTGCCCCTATTAGGGGCCGACAAGAGACCCAGTACTTC,CSAPIRGRQETQYF
TRBJ1-2,NA,TRBV4-3,many,TGCGCCAGCAGCCAGTCGGGTGATGGCTACACCTTC,CASSQSGDGYTF
TRBJ2-1,NA,TRBV7-9,NA,TGTGCCAGCAGCCCAAGATCTACTTCTTACAATGAGCAGTTCTTC,CASSPRSTSYNEQFF
TRBJ1-2,TRBD1,TRBV20-1,NA,TGCAGTGCTTGGACAGGGGTTGACTATGGCTACACCTTC,CSAWTGVDYGYTF
TRBJ2-5,TRBD1,TRBV14,few,TGTGCCAGCAGCCCCACTACCGGGACAGGACAAGAGACCCAGTACTTC,CASSPTTGTGQETQYF
TRBJ2-1,TRBD2,TRBV20-1,NA,TGCAGTGCTAGACAGTTAGCGGGTGTTTACAATGAGCAGTTCTTC,CSARQLAGVYNEQFF
TRBJ1-5,TRBD1,TRBV20-1,NA,TGCAGTGCTAGCAGGGGGGTCGATCAGCCCCAGCATTTT,CSASRGVDQPQHF
TRBJ2-1,NA,TRBV7-6,many,TGTGCCAGCAGCTTAATTGGCAGCTCCTACAATGAGCAGTTCTTC,CASSLIGSSYNEQFF
TRBJ1-2,NA,TRBV4-1,few,TGCGCCAGCAGCCAAGAGACCGCCAACTATGGCTACACCTTC,CASSQETANYGYTF
TRBJ2-3,TRBD2,TRBV9,few,TGTGCCAGCAGCCAAAGCGGGGGGTACACAGATACGCAGTATTTT,CASSQSGGYTDTQYF
TRBJ1-1,NA,TRBV6-5,NA,TGTGCCAGCCTGAGGACACTGGCGAACACTGAAGCTTTCTTT,CASLRTLANTEAFF
TRBJ2-3,TRBD2,TRBV25-1,few,TGTGCCAGCAGTGAATTGGCTAGCGGGGACACAGATACGCAGTATTTT,CASSELASGDTDTQYF
TRBJ2-7,NA,TRBV5-6,few,TGTGCCAGCAGCGTCGACCCAGACTCCTACGAGCAGTACTTC,CASSVDPDSYEQYF
TRBJ1-5,TRBD1,TRBV27,NA,TGTGCCAGCAGTTTTCGACAGGGACGTCAGCCCCAGCATTTT,CASSFRQGRQPQHF
TRBJ1-2,NA,TRBV20-1,few,TGCAGTGCTCCTTCCTCCGGGACCCCCTATGGCTACACCTTC,CSAPSSGTPYGYTF
TRBJ1-1,NA,TRBV6-5,few,TGTGCCAGCAGCACCACCCCCTACAACACTGAAGCTTTCTTT,CASSTTPYNTEAFF
TRBJ2-5,NA,TRBV11-2,many,TGTGCCAGCAGCTTAGATCTGAGGGAGACCCAGTACTTC,CASSLDLRETQYF
TRBJ2-1,NA,TRBV29-1,many,TGCAGCGCTGGCCGGGGACCCCCCTACAATGAGCAGTTCTTC,CSAGRGPPYNEQFF
TRBJ1-6,TRBD1,TRBV4-1,few,TGCGCCAGCAGCCAAGTACAGGGGTCCTATAATTCACCCCTCCACTTT,CASSQVQGSYNSPLHF
TRBJ2-7,NA,TRBV7-9,few,TGTGCCAGCAGCTTAAGCCCGTTCAGAGACTACGAGCAGTACTTC,CASSLSPFRDYEQYF
TRBJ1-1,NA,TRBV3-2,few,TGTGCCAGCAGCCAAATCCCGGGACAGAAGAACACTGAAGCTTTCTTT,CASSQIPGQKNTEAFF
TRBJ1-2,NA,TRBV7-2,few,TGTGCCAGCAGCTTACGGCGGGGAGCTAACTATGGCTACACCTTC,CASSLRRGANYGYTF
TRBJ2-2,TRBD1,TRBV7-8,few,TGTGCCAGCAGCCAAAAGCGGGACAGGGGTAACACCGGGGAGCTGTTTTTT,CASSQKRDRGNTGELFF
TRBJ1-1,TRBD1,TRBV5-1,many,TGCGCCAGCAGCGACACAGGGGGTTCCACTGAAGCTTTCTTT,CASSDTGGSTEAFF
TRBJ1-2,NA,TRBV4-1,many,TGCGCCAGCAGCCAAGTAGATAACTATGGCTACACCTTC,CASSQVDNYGYTF
TRBJ2-5,NA,TRBV20-1,many,TGCAGTGCTAGAACGTTCGGCGAGACCCAGTACTTC,CSARTFGETQYF
TRBJ1-5,NA,TRBV7-2,many,TGTGCCAGCAGCCCGGGGATTTCTAGCAATCAGCCCCAGCATTTT,CASSPGISSNQPQHF
TRBJ1-4,NA,TRBV5-6,many,TGTGCCAGCAGCTTCAACCCTTCTGGGGAAAAACTGTTTTTT,CASSFNPSGEKLFF
TRBJ2-3,NA,TRBV20-1,NA,TGCAGTGCCCAACCCGCCGGAGTCACAGATACGCAGTATTTT,CSAQPAGVTDTQYF
TRBJ2-5,NA,TRBV10-3,NA,TGTGCCATCAGCCTCGGGGAGACCCAGTACTTC,CAISLGETQYF
TRBJ2-3,NA,TRBV18,few,TGTGCCAGCTCACCAGGGACCTTTCGGGCAGATACGCAGTATTTT,CASSPGTFRADTQYF